This paragraph reports one T cell receptor beta chain. Its antigen remains unknown. These data belong to a study of cytomegalovirus exposure and HLA in healthy donors. PCR involved 60 Vbeta and 13 Jbeta primers. TCRdb's copy holds only in-frame clones and misses some; the assay was immunoSEQ multiplex PCR. The specimen's table records 90,000 to 100,000 clones. Overall study results and limits: Previous analysis showed most TCR beta V segments were productive about 90% or about 30% of the time. Among TCR beta chains, those listed as cytomegalovirus-associated numbered about 160. There were a few CMV-associated chains whose specificity for CMV antigens was confirmed in vitro. Most TCR sequences were seen very rarely across donors, but some public TCRs occurred in many.

Germline values: CDR1 MNHEY, CDR2 SVGAGI. V lost 6 bases to trimming and J lost 2 bases, with 14 bases between them. The CDR3 totals 14 residues. The material sequenced was PBMCs. This clonotype was sampled from a woman under 40 in good health and CMV-seronegative. This sequence joins TRBV6-5 and TRBJ2-7; perhaps TRBD1 as D (5 bases). The DNA for the CDR3 is TGTGCCAGCAGGGAGACAGAGGACCCCTACGAGCAGTACTTC. Its translation is CASRETEDPYEQYF.